The 8 T cell receptor beta chains presented below share a single source sample, sequenced in a study of response to subunit inactivated influenza vaccine. TCRdb reanalysed the RT-PCR reads using MiXCR and keeps one entry per CDR3 protein. The profile shows 650,000 to 850,000 distinct CDR3 sequences, approximately 15% of them singletons. The source material was PBMCs from blood, sampled 14 to 15 days before vaccination. The source of these receptors is a man aged 50-59 years who received an inactivated influenza vaccine.

The chain links TRBV7-2 to TRBJ2-5; TRBD1 matches 8 bases. V trimming: 3 bases; J trimming: 5 bases; junction bases outside the gene matches: 5. This CDR3 contains 14 residues. Germline-derived CDR1 and CDR2 are SGHTA and FQGNSA. In DNA form, the CDR3 reads TGTGCCAGCAGCTTTTCAGGGGGCAGCGAGACCCAGTACTTC. Translation: CASSFSGGSETQYF.

The chain joins TRBV7-9 to TRBJ1-2; unclear D gene. This CDR3 has 13 amino acids. Germline V gives CDR1 SEHNR, CDR2 FQNEAQ (reference sequence). The germline V and J ends were trimmed by 5 bases and 0 bases, with 7 bases remaining between them. CDR3 sequence (DNA): TGTGCCAGCAGCGAGGCTGCTAACTATGGCTACACCTTC. Protein sequence: CASSEAANYGYTF.

The chain's CDR3 is CASSRRGWNGYTF. In DNA, the CDR3 is TGTGCCAGCAGCAGGAGGGGGTGGAATGGCTACACCTTC. The V call is TRBV11-2, the J call TRBJ1-2; tentative D call: TRBD1 (6 bases). This CDR3 has 13 residues. CDR1 is SGHAT, CDR2 FQNNGV, per germline. V lost 5 bases and J lost 6, with 13 bases in between.

CDR3 nucleotide sequence: TGCAGCGTTGGACGCCTAAGCTCCTACGAGCAGTACTTC. This gives the protein CSVGRLSSYEQYF. The chain has TRBV29-1 and TRBJ2-7; D is unclear. In germline, CDR1 is SQVTM, CDR2 ANQGSEA. This CDR3 comprises 13 residues. V shed 4 bases and J shed 0 bases, with 10 bases lying between them.

This clonotype came up a few times. The rearrangement links TRBV18 to TRBJ1-5; D is unclear. Germline lookup yields CDR1 KGHSH and CDR2 LQKENI. The CDR3 is 14 amino acids. V was trimmed by 1 base and J by 4 bases, leaving 8 bases between them. The DNA for the CDR3 is TGTGCCAGCTCACCACAACAAGGTAATCAGCCCCAGCATTTT. Translated, it gives CASSPQQGNQPQHF.

This clonotype has a count of ten or more. This chain joins TRBV28 and TRBJ2-3; TRBD2 agrees at 7 bases. The CDR3 consists of 15 residues. Germline V gene lookup returns CDR1 MDHEN and CDR2 SYDVKM. After removal of 5 bases from V and 6 bases from J, the junction contained 11 bases not matched to a gene. The CDR3 spells CASSISRGGRDTQYF. The CDR3 DNA is TGTGCCAGCAGTATCTCCCGCGGGGGACGGGATACGCAGTATTTT.

The chain couples TRBV29-1 to TRBJ1-2; 9 bases line up with TRBD1. The CDR3 consists of 13 residues. J lost 4 bases, V lost 6 bases, and 6 bases had no gene match. The germline CDR1 and CDR2 sequences are SQVTM and ANQGSEA. The chain's CDR3 is CSVRQGEGYGYTF. CDR3 coding DNA: TGCAGCGTAAGACAGGGGGAAGGCTATGGCTACACCTTC.

V usage is TRBV6-1 and J usage is TRBJ2-3; D possibly corresponds to TRBD2 (7 bases). Trimming took 6 bases from V and 0 from J, leaving 16 bases between them. The germline V gene has CDR1 MNHNS and CDR2 SASEGT. The CDR3 has 16 residues. This chain's CDR3 is CASRGWGRESTDTQYF. CDR3 DNA: TGTGCCAGCAGGGGGTGGGGGCGGGAGAGCACAGATACGCAGTATTTT.